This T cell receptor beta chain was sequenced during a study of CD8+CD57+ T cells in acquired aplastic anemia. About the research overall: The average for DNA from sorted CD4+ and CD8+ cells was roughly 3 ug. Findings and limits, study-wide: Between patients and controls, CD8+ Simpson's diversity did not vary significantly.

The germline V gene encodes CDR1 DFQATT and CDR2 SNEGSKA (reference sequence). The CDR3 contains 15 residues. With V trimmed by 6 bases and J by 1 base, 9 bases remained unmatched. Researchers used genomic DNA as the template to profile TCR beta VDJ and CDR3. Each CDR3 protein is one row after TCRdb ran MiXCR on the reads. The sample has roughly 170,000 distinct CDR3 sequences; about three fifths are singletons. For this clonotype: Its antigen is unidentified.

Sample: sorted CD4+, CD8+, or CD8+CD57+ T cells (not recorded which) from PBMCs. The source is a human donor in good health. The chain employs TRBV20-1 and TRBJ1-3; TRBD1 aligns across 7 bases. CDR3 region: CSARQGSDSGNTIYF. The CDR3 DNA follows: TGCAGTGCCAGACAGGGAAGCGATTCTGGAAACACCATATATTTT.